The sequence of this TCR beta chain was determined in a study of shared clonotypes between healthy human individuals. CDR1 SGHTA and CDR2 FQGNSA come from the germline V gene. With 5 bases clipped from V and 1 base from J, the junction kept 16 bases outside the gene matches. The CDR3 extends over 18 amino acids. Libraries were prepared by immunoSEQ multiplex PCR; TCRdb keeps only in-frame clonotypes and omits some of them. The sample holds roughly 1,000,000 clones, approximately 80% seen once. This chain links TRBV7-2 with TRBJ1-1; 7 nucleotides match TRBD1. The clonotype originates from a young man in good health. Some clones in this sample may be carry-over from other donors' samples. Specimen: memory CD4+ T cells from PBMCs. The subset: CD45RA-negative fraction. The CDR3, as DNA: TGTGCCAGCAGCCTTAGATTCGACTGGACAGGAACGAACACTGAAGCTTTCTTT. This sequence encodes CASSLRFDWTGTNTEAFF.